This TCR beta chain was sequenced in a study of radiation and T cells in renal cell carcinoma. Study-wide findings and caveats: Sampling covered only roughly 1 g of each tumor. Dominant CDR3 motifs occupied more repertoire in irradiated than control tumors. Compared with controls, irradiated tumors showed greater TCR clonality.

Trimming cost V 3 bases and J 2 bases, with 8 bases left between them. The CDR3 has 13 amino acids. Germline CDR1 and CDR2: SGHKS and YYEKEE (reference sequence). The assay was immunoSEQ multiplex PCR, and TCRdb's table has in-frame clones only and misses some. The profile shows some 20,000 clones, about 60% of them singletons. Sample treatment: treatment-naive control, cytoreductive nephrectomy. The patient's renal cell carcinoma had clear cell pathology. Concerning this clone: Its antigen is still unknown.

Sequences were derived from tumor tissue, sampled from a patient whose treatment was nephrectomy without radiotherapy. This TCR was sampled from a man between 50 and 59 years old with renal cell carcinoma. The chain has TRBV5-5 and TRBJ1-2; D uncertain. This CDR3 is CASSSNTNYGYTF. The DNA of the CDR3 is TGTGCCAGCAGCTCGAATACGAACTATGGCTACACCTTC.